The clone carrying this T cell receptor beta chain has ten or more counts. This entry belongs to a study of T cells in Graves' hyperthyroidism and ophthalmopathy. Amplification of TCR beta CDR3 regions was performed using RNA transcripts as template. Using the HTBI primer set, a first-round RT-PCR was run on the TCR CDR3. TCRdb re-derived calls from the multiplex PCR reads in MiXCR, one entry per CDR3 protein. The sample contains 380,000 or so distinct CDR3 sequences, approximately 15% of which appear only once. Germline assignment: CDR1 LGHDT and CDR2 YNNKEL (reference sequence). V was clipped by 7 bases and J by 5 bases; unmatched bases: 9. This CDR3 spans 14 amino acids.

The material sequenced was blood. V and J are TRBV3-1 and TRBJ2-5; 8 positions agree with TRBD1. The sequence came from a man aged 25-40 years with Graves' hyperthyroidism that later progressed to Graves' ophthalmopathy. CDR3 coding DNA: TGTGCCAGCAACCCACGGACAGGGTACGAGACCCAGTACTTC. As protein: CASNPRTGYETQYF.